The 14 T cell receptor beta chains presented below share a single source sample, sequenced in a study of Ad26.COV2.S vaccination and SARS-CoV-2 variants. Clones were read by immunoSEQ multiplex PCR, and TCRdb kept only the in-frame ones, dropping some. The sample has over 200,000 clones, over 75% seen once. Indicated treatment: around 19 received Ad26.COV2.S at low or high dose, single or two shots; about 5 received placebo; per-sample allocation not given. Samples came from day 63 after the first vaccine or placebo injection. The sequencing used peripheral blood, collected in a trial of Ad26.COV2.S vaccine versus placebo. The receptors stem from a person between 18 and 65 years old who received the Ad26.COV2.S COVID-19 vaccine or a placebo.

The rearrangement uses TRBV3-1 (or the pseudogene TRBV3-2) and TRBJ1-4; the match to TRBD1 covers 11 bases. Germline V gives CDR1 LGHDT, CDR2 YNNKEL (reference sequence). The CDR3 spans 15 residues. Losses at the gene ends were 3 bases for V and 6 bases for J; bases not matched to a gene: 3. CDR3 bases: TGTGCCAGCAGCCAGCGGACAGGGGGCGATGAAAAACTGTTTTTT. Translated: CASSQRTGGDEKLFF.

This clone was recorded a few times. The V and J genes are TRBV6-5 and TRBJ1-6; 7 bases map to TRBD1. The ends lost 9 bases at V and 7 bases at J; junction bases unmatched: 12. This CDR3 is 15 amino acids long. Germline lookup yields CDR1 MNHEY and CDR2 SVGAGI. This chain's CDR3 is CASLPRQGRNSPLHF. As DNA, the CDR3 is TGTGCCAGTCTACCTAGACAGGGTCGGAATTCACCCCTCCACTTT.

This clone was counted many times. The chain couples TRBV4-2 to TRBJ2-1, with D perhaps TRBD1 (7 bases). Germline V gives CDR1 LGHNA, CDR2 YNFKEQ. V lost 0 bases and J lost 7, with 16 bases in between. The CDR3 runs 16 residues. The CDR3 sequence is CASSQDQGGNYNEQFF. CDR3 sequence (DNA): TGTGCCAGCAGCCAAGATCAGGGGGGCAATTATAATGAGCAGTTCTTC.

As for this clone: Germline is not matched at one junction end, which may reflect a read error. The chain has TRBV7-7 and TRBJ1-1; the D gene is possibly TRBD1 (5 bases). The CDR3 covers 15 residues. Germline V gene lookup returns CDR1 SSHAT and CDR2 FNYEAQ (reference sequence). The CDR3 coding sequence is TGTGCTAGCAGCTTAGGCGGGGGGGGTGGCACTGAAGCTTTCTTT. This encodes CASSLGGGGGTEAFF.

The V gene is TRBV5-6, the J gene TRBJ1-2; TRBD1 matches at 8 bases. The germline V gene encodes CDR1 SGHDT and CDR2 YYEEEE. This CDR3 region has 15 residues. The junction had 8 bases not matched to a gene; V was cut back by 2 bases and J by 5 bases. CDR3 coding DNA: TGTGCCAGCAGCTTCGGACAGGGCCTCGTTTATGGCTACACCTTC. Its protein product is CASSFGQGLVYGYTF.

This clone was seen a handful of times. The chain is built from TRBV19 and TRBJ2-1; D is perhaps TRBD1 (6 bases). The CDR3 covers 16 residues. Germline lookup yields CDR1 LNHDA and CDR2 SQIVND (reference sequence). Trimming removed 5 bases at V and 4 bases at J, with 18 bases between. The CDR3 region has the DNA TGTGCCAGTAGTTCCCCGGCAGGGGAATCTTACAATGAGCAGTTCTTC. This translates into CASSSPAGESYNEQFF.

The chain joins TRBV2 to TRBJ2-5, with 10 positions matching TRBD2. CDR3 length: 15 amino acids. Germline V gives CDR1 SNHLY, CDR2 FYNNEI. The V segment lost 3 bases and the J segment 2 bases; nucleotides outside the gene matches: 3. CDR3 protein: CASSEGLASQETQYF. CDR3 bases: TGTGCCAGCAGTGAGGGACTAGCGTCACAAGAGACCCAGTACTTC.

The chain combines TRBV28 with TRBJ2-5; 12 bases match TRBD1. The length of the CDR3 is 15 residues. V was pared by 2 bases and J by 5 bases, with 3 bases of the junction left unmatched. Germline V CDR1 and CDR2: MDHEN, SYDVKM. CDR3 loop: CASSLAGTGGETQYF. CDR3 DNA: TGTGCCAGCAGTTTAGCCGGGACAGGGGGCGAGACCCAGTACTTC.

J is TRBJ2-5 and V is TRBV18, with TRBD1 identical over 8 bases. J gave up 7 bases and V 3 bases, and 13 bases lay outside the gene matches. CDR1 KGHSH and CDR2 LQKENI come from the germline V gene. This CDR3 is 16 amino acids long. The CDR3 coding sequence is TGTGCCAGCTCACCCTTCGACAGGGGAGGATCGGGGACCCAGTACTTC. Its translation is CASSPFDRGGSGTQYF. Combining the CDR3 with reference TRBV18 and TRBJ2-5 gives the whole variable domain NAGVMQNPRHLVRRRGQEARLRCSPMKGHSHVYWYRQLPEEGLKFMVYLQKENIIDESGMPKERFSAEFPKEGPSILRIQQVVRGDSAAYFCASSPFDRGGSGTQYFGPGTRLLVL.

The V gene is TRBV25-1, the J gene TRBJ2-3; 7 nucleotides agree with TRBD1. The germline gives CDR1 MGHDK, CDR2 SYGVNS. The V segment lost 5 bases and the J segment 0 bases; nucleotides outside the gene matches: 2. This CDR3 region has 14 residues. The CDR3: CASSLTGSTDTQYF. The CDR3 region has the DNA TGTGCCAGCAGTTTGACAGGGAGCACAGATACGCAGTATTTT.

V and J are TRBV24-1 and TRBJ2-7, with 8 bases aligning to TRBD1. V trimming: 3 bases; J trimming: 3 bases; junction bases outside the gene matches: 6. The CDR3 consists of 15 residues. Per germline, CDR1 KGHDR and CDR2 SFDVKD. Here the CDR3 DNA reads TGTGCCACCAGTGATAACCGGGACAGGCACTACGAGCAGTACTTC. It encodes CATSDNRDRHYEQYF.

The CDR3 bases are TGTGCCAGCAGCTCGGACGGCGCTAATGAAAAACTGTTTTTT. Translation gives CASSSDGANEKLFF. The chain links TRBV5-8 to TRBJ1-4; D not resolved. V lost 3 bases and J 3 bases, leaving 9 bases between the germline ends. The CDR3 length is 14 residues. Per the germline V gene, CDR1 is SGHTS and CDR2 is YDEGEE.

This clone was seen only once. The same CDR3 can be traced to other DNA sequences in this sample. The chain employs TRBV18 and TRBJ1-2, with 7 bases aligning to TRBD1. This CDR3 spans 13 amino acids. Germline assignment: CDR1 KGHSH and CDR2 LQKENI. The ends lost 2 bases at V and 4 bases at J; junction bases unmatched: 1. Written as DNA, the CDR3 is TGTGCCAGCTCACCAGACAGGGCCTATGGCTACACCTTC. Encoded protein: CASSPDRAYGYTF.

The J gene is TRBJ2-7, the V gene TRBV18; maybe TRBD2 (6 bases). The germline V and J ends were trimmed by 2 bases and 2 bases, with 10 bases remaining between them. CDR3 length: 14 amino acids. CDR1 is KGHSH, CDR2 LQKENI, per germline. In DNA, the CDR3 is TGTGCCAGCTCACCAGGAGGGGTCGCCTACGAGCAGTACTTC. Protein: CASSPGGVAYEQYF.